A selection of T cell receptor beta chains follows, all from one sample in a study of human T cells and chemical hapten exposure. TCRdb ran MiXCR on the RACE reads and lists one entry per CDR3 protein. In the table there are about 30,000 distinct CDR3 sequences, 5.8% of which are singletons. This material consisted of whole blood, taken in connection with sensitization to the hapten diphenylcyclopropenone (DPC). These receptors came from a young man with alopecia areata. Some clones in this sample may be carry-over from other donors' samples. CDR3s include the opening cysteine and the closing phenylalanine or tryptophan. D genes are given only for firm matches. A row's size may be missing; if present it is once, few, many or a size class.

v_call	d_call	clone_size	j_call	cdr3_nt	cdr3_aa
TRBV3-2	-	-	TRBJ2-5	TGTGCCAGCAGCATCACTGTGATGGGTGGCGGGACCCAGTACTTC	CASSITVMGGGTQYF
TRBV18	TRBD1	few	TRBJ1-6	TGTGCCAGCTCGGACGGGACAGGGGTTTATTCACCCCTCCACTTT	CASSDGTGVYSPLHF
TRBV14	TRBD1	-	TRBJ1-3	TGTGCCAGCAGCCAAGGGACAGGCTACGGAAACACCATATATTTT	CASSQGTGYGNTIYF
TRBV18	-	many	TRBJ1-1	TGTGCCAGCTCACCCCCCCCCGGAGAAGCTTTCTTT	CASSPPPGEAFF
TRBV9	-	many	TRBJ2-1	TGTGCCAGCAGCTCCACTAGTAACTCCTACAATGAGCAGTTCTTC	CASSSTSNSYNEQFF
TRBV15	-	many	TRBJ1-2	TGTGCCACCAGCAGAGATTTGTTTCCCCTGACAGACAACTATGGCTACACCTTC	CATSRDLFPLTDNYGYTF
TRBV14	-	medium-sized	TRBJ2-3	TGTGCCAGCAGCCCGCTTAGCACAGATACGCAGTATTTT	CASSPLSTDTQYF
TRBV4-3	TRBD1	many	TRBJ2-1	TGCGCCAGCAGCCTCCGGGACAGGGGGCTAGATGAGCAGTTCTTC	CASSLRDRGLDEQFF
TRBV19	-	few	TRBJ2-1	TGTGCCAGTAGTATATTCCTAGCAGGGGATGAGCAGTTCTTC	CASSIFLAGDEQFF
TRBV2	TRBD1	many	TRBJ1-2	TGTGCCAGCAGTCGGGACAGATCTAACTATGGCTACACCTTC	CASSRDRSNYGYTF
TRBV20-1	-	many	TRBJ2-3	TGCAGTGCTAGTCTGGATTCAGATACGCAGTATTTT	CSASLDSDTQYF
TRBV6-2/TRBV6-3	-	many	TRBJ2-4	TGTGCCAGCAGACCCCACATGGAAGCCAAAAACATTCAGTACTTC	CASRPHMEAKNIQYF
TRBV6-2/TRBV6-3	TRBD2	many	TRBJ2-7	TGTGCCAGCAGTTACCCTTACTCCGGGACTAGCGGCCCTCCGAACTTC	CASSYPYSGTSGPPNF
TRBV7-9	-	-	TRBJ1-1	TGTGCCAGCAGCCCCTTTGCTGAAGCTTTCTTT	CASSPFAEAFF
TRBV7-2	-	many	TRBJ2-6	TGTGCCAGCAGCCGAGTAGAGGGGTTACTGGAAGGGGCCAACGTCCTGACTTTC	CASSRVEGLLEGANVLTF
TRBV12-3/TRBV12-4	-	many	TRBJ2-7	TGTGCCAGCAGCCCTGCCCTGTATGGAGAGGGCTACGAGCAGTACTTC	CASSPALYGEGYEQYF
TRBV5-1	-	-	TRBJ2-1	TGCGCCAGCAGCTTGGCACGTGACTACAATGAGCAGTTCTTC	CASSLARDYNEQFF